Below are 28 T cell receptor beta chains sequenced from a single sample in a study of blood T cell repertoires in COVID-19. Method: immunoSEQ multiplex PCR; TCRdb's copy keeps in-frame clones and lacks some. The sample lists over 250,000 clones; around 90% were seen once. Sequenced input: peripheral blood. All receptors come from a man aged 50-60 years with acute or convalescent COVID-19.

The chain employs TRBV30 and TRBJ2-6, with unresolved D. Looked up from germline, CDR1 is GTSNPN and CDR2 is SVGIG (reference sequence). The CDR3 has 14 amino acids. Trimming removed 5 bases from V and 6 bases from J, with 14 bases in between. The CDR3 sequence: CAWEQLGPANVLTF. CDR3 bases: TGTGCCTGGGAACAGTTGGGTCCGGCCAACGTCCTGACTTTC.

The chain combines TRBV5-1 with TRBJ2-5, with a tentative D call TRBD2 (6 bases). Germline lookup yields CDR1 SGHRS and CDR2 YFSETQ. The CDR3 has 15 amino acids. V was pared by 3 bases and J by 5 bases, with 17 bases between. DNA for the CDR3: TGCGCCAGCAGCTGGAGGGAATTCCGGGGTGAGACCCAGTACTTC. It translates to CASSWREFRGETQYF.

The CDR3 sequence is CASSYTPDRGRGYTF. The CDR3 nucleotides read TGTGCCAGCAGTTACACCCCGGACAGAGGCCGGGGCTACACCTTC. The V call is TRBV6-5, the J call TRBJ1-2; a weak D match, TRBD1 (6 bases). CDR1 and CDR2 from the germline V gene are MNHEY and SVGAGI. The CDR3 length is 15 residues. V lost 2 bases and J 8 bases, leaving 18 bases between the germline ends.

The chain has TRBV11-2 and TRBJ2-7, with a possible D match to TRBD1 (6 bases). Germline assignment: CDR1 SGHAT and CDR2 FQNNGV. This CDR3 has 17 residues. Trimming pared 2 bases from V and 3 bases from J, leaving 20 bases between. This CDR3 is CASSLKVGLRGIYEQYF. CDR3 DNA: TGTGCCAGCAGCTTAAAGGTGGGCCTTAGGGGGATCTACGAGCAGTACTTC.

V usage is TRBV6-5 and J usage is TRBJ1-2; D is possibly TRBD1 (5 bases). V lost 6 bases, J lost 5 bases, and 16 bases lay in between. CDR3 length: 14 residues. In germline, CDR1 is MNHEY, CDR2 SVGAGI. The CDR3 region has the DNA TGTGCCAGCAGACGGTGGCAGGGATCGTATGGCTACACCTTC. Translation: CASRRWQGSYGYTF.

The chain joins TRBV29-1 to TRBJ2-7; 7 nucleotides agree with TRBD1. The CDR3 is made up of 14 amino acids. V shed 4 bases, J shed 3 bases, and the junction held 9 bases outside the gene matches. The germline CDR1 and CDR2 sequences are SQVTM and ANQGSEA. The CDR3 DNA is TGCAGCGTTGCCCCTTCTGCAGGGGGCTACGAGCAGTACTTC. The encoded protein is CSVAPSAGGYEQYF.

V is TRBV7-2 and J is TRBJ2-5; 8 nucleotides align to TRBD2. With V trimmed by 5 bases and J by 3 bases, 14 bases remained unmatched. The CDR3 is 17 residues long. The germline V gene encodes CDR1 SGHTA and CDR2 FQGNSA. The CDR3 DNA sequence: TGTGCCAGCAGCCCAATAGGATTAGCGGGGCGAAAAGAGACCCAGTACTTC. It yields the protein CASSPIGLAGRKETQYF.

This clone was picked up one time. The chain uses TRBV6-5 and TRBJ2-2; no definite D call. This CDR3 spans 12 amino acids. Germline CDR1 is MNHEY and CDR2 is SVGAGI. The ends were cut back, 5 bases at V and 7 bases at J, with 8 bases in the middle. CDR3 amino acids: CASSPSVGELFF. CDR3 nucleotides: TGTGCCAGCAGTCCTTCTGTCGGGGAGCTGTTTTTT.

V is TRBV5-4 and J is TRBJ2-7, with TRBD2 identical over 7 bases. Per the germline V gene, CDR1 is SGHNT and CDR2 is YYREEE (reference sequence). The CDR3 spans 13 residues. V lost 2 bases and J lost 6; bases outside the gene matches: 5. CDR3 nucleotides: TGTGCCAGCAGCTTTCCGGGGGGTTTCGAGCAGTACTTC. Protein: CASSFPGGFEQYF. Full variable domain (remainder filled in from reference TRBV5-4 and TRBJ2-7): ETGVTQSPTHLIKTRGQQVTLRCSSQSGHNTVSWYQQALGQGPQFIFQYYREEENGRGNFPPRFSGLQFPNYSSELNVNALELDDSALYLCASSFPGGFEQYFGPGTRLTVT.

The gene calls are TRBV6-5 and TRBJ1-2; D unclear. Between the trimmed V and J ends, which lost 6 bases and 8 bases, there was a span of 7 bases. Germline V lookup: CDR1 MNHEY, CDR2 SVGAGI. This CDR3 contains 10 residues. In DNA, the CDR3 is TGTGCCAGCAGCCCGGGGGGCTACACCTTC. It is translated as CASSPGGYTF.

This chain connects TRBV25-1 to TRBJ1-2, with D possibly TRBD1 on 6 matching bases. This CDR3 comprises 15 residues. Deletions cut 1 base from V and 7 bases from J, with 16 bases between. Germline CDR1 reads MGHDK; CDR2 reads SYGVNS. Here the CDR3 DNA reads TGTGCCAGCAGTGAATCGGACAGACTCACTATTGGCTACACCTTC. Protein sequence: CASSESDRLTIGYTF.

This sequence joins TRBV20-1 and TRBJ1-2, with D possibly matching TRBD1 (6 bases). Between the trimmed V and J ends, which lost 3 bases and 6 bases, there was a span of 17 bases. This CDR3 contains 14 residues. Germline loops: CDR1 DFQATT, CDR2 SNEGSKA (reference sequence). The CDR3 here is CSASPSGGADGYTF. CDR3 coding DNA: TGCAGTGCTAGTCCCTCGGGGGGCGCGGATGGCTACACCTTC.

CDR3 protein: CASSYPGIQETQYF. In DNA, the CDR3 is TGTGCCAGCAGTTACCCAGGCATCCAAGAGACCCAGTACTTC. The chain couples TRBV6-5 to TRBJ2-5; D not resolved. CDR3 length: 14 residues. Trimming took off 2 bases at V and 1 base at J, with 8 bases between the two ends. Germline-derived CDR1 and CDR2 are MNHEY and SVGAGI.

The chain recombines TRBV18 with TRBJ2-1; D is uncertain. The germline V and J ends were trimmed by 1 base and 4 bases, with 14 bases remaining between them. CDR3 length: 16 amino acids. The germline V gene has CDR1 KGHSH and CDR2 LQKENI. The CDR3 region is CASSPLAQAMYNEQFF. DNA of the CDR3: TGTGCCAGCTCACCACTCGCCCAAGCAATGTACAATGAGCAGTTCTTC.

The chain is built from TRBV5-1 and TRBJ1-2; TRBD1 agrees at 8 bases. CDR3 size: 14 residues. Per the germline V gene, CDR1 is SGHRS and CDR2 is YFSETQ. V trimming: 4 bases; J trimming: 5 bases; junction bases outside the gene matches: 7. CDR3 region: CASSIGQGQYGYTF. CDR3 DNA: TGCGCCAGCAGCATTGGACAGGGCCAATATGGCTACACCTTC.

The sample holds one count of this clone. The J gene is TRBJ1-2, the V gene TRBV6-2 or TRBV6-3; 7 nucleotides match TRBD1. This CDR3 has 15 amino acids. J lost 4 bases, V lost 2 bases, and 7 bases had no gene match. The germline gives CDR1 MNHEY, CDR2 SVGEGT. This CDR3 reads CASSYRPDRVYGYTF. Here the CDR3 DNA reads TGTGCCAGCAGTTACCGCCCTGACAGGGTCTATGGCTACACCTTC.

The rearrangement joins TRBV2 to TRBJ2-3, with TRBD1 identical over 8 bases. Germline V gives CDR1 SNHLY, CDR2 FYNNEI. The CDR3 is 15 residues long. J lost 0 bases, V lost 7 bases, and 6 bases had no gene match. CDR3: CASTPGQASTDTQYF. DNA for the CDR3: TGTGCCAGCACCCCGGGACAGGCTAGCACAGATACGCAGTATTTT.

The CDR3 DNA reads as TGTGCCAGCAGTTACTACAGGCGAGCTAACTATGGCTACACCTTC. Residues: CASSYYRRANYGYTF. V is TRBV6-5 and J is TRBJ1-2, with D possibly being TRBD1 (5 bases). The CDR3 sequence is 15 residues long. Germline CDR1 MNHEY, CDR2 SVGAGI. Trimming left V 1 base short and J 0 bases short, with 9 bases between.

The J gene is TRBJ2-3, the V gene TRBV5-1; weak D call: TRBD1 (6 bases). Germline CDR1 and CDR2: SGHRS and YFSETQ. Deletions cut 0 bases from V and 3 bases from J, with 17 bases between. This CDR3 region has 17 residues. CDR3 loop: CASSLGDTGILTDTQYF. CDR3 nucleotides: TGCGCCAGCAGCTTGGGGGATACAGGGATCCTTACAGATACGCAGTATTTT.

The chain couples TRBV29-1 to TRBJ1-1; possible D gene TRBD1, 5 bases. V dropped 5 bases and J dropped 4 bases, with 17 bases sitting between them. The CDR3 extends over 14 amino acids. CDR1 is SQVTM, CDR2 ANQGSEA, per germline. The CDR3 protein is CSVLGLWGGTEAFF. CDR3 nucleotide sequence: TGCAGCGTTTTAGGGCTCTGGGGGGGCACTGAAGCTTTCTTT.

The chain uses TRBV3-1 (or the pseudogene TRBV3-2) and TRBJ2-2; 8 nucleotides align to TRBD2. V was clipped by 4 bases and J by 6 bases; unmatched bases: 16. Germline loops: CDR1 LGHDT, CDR2 YNNKEL (reference sequence). The CDR3 runs 18 residues. CDR3 protein: CASSPLQRRGALAGELFF. For the CDR3, the DNA is TGTGCCAGCAGCCCTCTCCAAAGGCGGGGGGCCTTGGCCGGGGAGCTGTTTTTT.

The chain carries TRBV5-4 and TRBJ2-7, with D possibly TRBD2 on 6 matching bases. The germline gives CDR1 SGHNT, CDR2 YYREEE (reference sequence). This CDR3 is 15 amino acids long. Trimming took off 0 bases at V and 2 bases at J, with 12 bases between the two ends. The CDR3 spells CASSLGGGEPYEQYF. The CDR3 DNA reads as TGTGCCAGCAGCTTGGGCGGCGGGGAGCCCTACGAGCAGTACTTC.

V and J are TRBV9 and TRBJ2-3; 7 bases map to TRBD2. With 4 bases clipped from V and 1 base from J, the junction kept 6 bases outside the gene matches. Germline assignment: CDR1 SGDLS and CDR2 YYNGEE. The CDR3 is made up of 15 amino acids. The CDR3 coding sequence is TGTGCCAGCAGCCCTAGCCGGGGGGGCACAGATACGCAGTATTTT. Translation: CASSPSRGGTDTQYF.

This clone was seen just once. The V and J genes are TRBV4-1 and TRBJ1-1, with D perhaps matching TRBD1 (5 bases). Deletions cut 4 bases from V and 1 base from J, with 16 bases between. The CDR3 has 16 residues. Germline values: CDR1 MGHRA, CDR2 YSYEKL. CDR3 residues: CASSRSRTLTNTEAFF. Written as DNA, the CDR3 is TGCGCCAGCAGCCGCTCCCGGACACTGACGAACACTGAAGCTTTCTTT.

The chain recombines TRBV5-1 with TRBJ2-2; D gene uncertain. Trimming stripped 1 base from V and 2 bases from J, with 6 bases between. This CDR3 has 14 amino acids. CDR1 is SGHRS and CDR2 is YFSETQ in the germline V gene. The CDR3 region has the DNA TGCGCCAGCAGCTTGCAGACAAACACCGGGGAGCTGTTTTTT. It codes for CASSLQTNTGELFF. Using reference TRBV5-1 and TRBJ2-2 for the parts outside the CDR3, the full variable domain is KAGVTQTPRYLIKTRGQQVTLSCSPISGHRSVSWYQQTPGQGLQFLFEYFSETQRNKGNFPGRFSGRQFSNSRSEMNVSTLELGDSALYLCASSLQTNTGELFFGEGSRLTVL.

V usage is TRBV19 and J usage is TRBJ1-5; D call uncertain. Germline CDR1 LNHDA, CDR2 SQIVND (reference sequence). V lost 4 bases to trimming and J lost 0 bases, with 10 bases between them. This CDR3 contains 15 residues. The CDR3, as DNA: TGTGCCAGTAGTAGGGCTCGGGGTAGCAATCAGCCCCAGCATTTT. Translation: CASSRARGSNQPQHF.

The genes are TRBV27 and TRBJ1-1; no reliable D call. The V gene's germline CDR1 is MNHEY and CDR2 SMNVEV (reference sequence). The CDR3 totals 14 residues. The germline V and J ends were trimmed by 0 bases and 4 bases, with 9 bases remaining between them. The CDR3 bases are TGTGCCAGCAGTTTATCGGAAGCGTCCACTGAAGCTTTCTTT. Protein: CASSLSEASTEAFF.

The chain uses TRBV4-2 and TRBJ2-5; 7 positions match TRBD1. CDR3 length equals 15 residues. Per the germline V gene, CDR1 is LGHNA and CDR2 is YNFKEQ. V lost 4 bases, J lost 9 bases, and 14 bases stayed unmatched. The CDR3 loop reads CASSPQGDSAWAQYF. The CDR3 nucleotides read TGTGCCAGCAGCCCCCAGGGGGACAGCGCGTGGGCCCAGTACTTC.